This TCR beta chain was retrieved from a study of control samples from healthy donors and cancer patients. This CDR3 is 15 amino acids long. V was clipped by 2 bases and J by 9 bases; unmatched bases: 7. Germline CDR1 and CDR2: LNHDA and SQIVND (reference sequence). Sequencing was performed with immunoSEQ multiplex PCR; in TCRdb, only in-frame clones are kept and a portion is missing. The sample carries 100,000 to 150,000 clones, 85% to 95% recorded once. This clonotype was sampled from a man older than 75 with head and neck cancer. The V call is TRBV19, the J call TRBJ1-6; 7 positions agree with TRBD1. Sequenced input: PBMCs. The CDR3 loop is CASSIYRGNGSPLHF. The CDR3 DNA is TGTGCCAGTAGTATATACAGGGGAAACGGTTCACCCCTCCACTTT.